A single sample gave rise to the 12 T cell receptor beta chains below, sequenced in a study of OX40 agonist ivuxolimab in advanced cancers. Data came from immunoSEQ multiplex PCR; TCRdb stores just in-frame clones and leaves some out. The repertoire holds roughly 56,000 clones, with approximately 86% as singletons. The specimen was CD4+ or CD8+ T cells sorted from blood, collected in a trial of the OX40 agonist ivuxolimab. All receptors derive from an adult with an advanced solid tumor such as melanoma, head and neck, liver or kidney cancer.

The chain couples TRBV28 to TRBJ2-5, with D maybe TRBD2 (5 bases). Germline V gives CDR1 MDHEN, CDR2 SYDVKM. The CDR3 extends over 13 amino acids. V was cut by 2 bases and J by 13 bases, with 17 bases left in between. DNA of the CDR3: TGTGCCAGCAGTTTAACCTCGGCGCGGGTACCGTACTTC. Residues: CASSLTSARVPYF.

V and J are TRBV4-1 and TRBJ2-2; 8 positions agree with TRBD2. V shed 1 base, J shed 6 bases, and the junction held 7 bases outside the gene matches. The germline CDR1 and CDR2 sequences are MGHRA and YSYEKL. This CDR3 region has 16 residues. The CDR3: CASSQGLAWVSGELFF. The CDR3 DNA sequence: TGCGCCAGCAGCCAAGGACTAGCGTGGGTGTCCGGGGAGCTGTTTTTT.

The V call is TRBV7-2, the J call TRBJ2-5; D gene unclear. The length of the CDR3 is 15 residues. CDR1 and CDR2 (germline): SGHTA, FQGNSA. V was shortened by 1 base and J by 5 bases, with 14 bases between the two germline ends. CDR3 DNA: TGTGCCAGCAGCTTAGATACAACCCCTCTGGAGACCCAGTACTTC. Translated, it gives CASSLDTTPLETQYF.

The CDR3 bases are TGTGCCAGCTCCCTCAGCACAGATACGCAGTATTTT. It yields the protein CASSLSTDTQYF. The chain links TRBV18 to TRBJ2-3; D remains unclear. Germline V lookup: CDR1 KGHSH, CDR2 LQKENI. CDR3 size: 12 residues. V was clipped by 6 bases and J by 0 bases, with 4 bases between them.

The chain recombines TRBV5-4 with TRBJ1-2; 7 positions match TRBD1. The germline CDR1 and CDR2 sequences are SGHNT and YYREEE (reference sequence). This CDR3 region has 16 residues. The J segment lost 5 bases and the V segment lost 0 bases, leaving 10 bases of the junction unmatched. The CDR3, as DNA: TGTGCCAGCAGCTTGGGGGGTGCCACAGGGGTATATGGCTACACCTTC. It specifies CASSLGGATGVYGYTF.

The rearrangement joins TRBV30 to TRBJ1-2; tentative D call: TRBD1 (5 bases). Trimming left V 5 bases short and J 4 bases short, with 14 bases between. The CDR3 consists of 13 residues. The V gene's germline CDR1 is GTSNPN and CDR2 SVGIG (reference sequence). CDR3 protein: CAWGRDRPYGYTF. In DNA form, the CDR3 reads TGTGCCTGGGGCAGGGATAGACCCTATGGCTACACCTTC.

The V gene is TRBV5-6, the J gene TRBJ1-2, with 7 nucleotides matching TRBD1. V lost 0 bases, J lost 4 bases, and 3 bases stayed unmatched. The CDR3 covers 14 residues. Germline loops: CDR1 SGHDT, CDR2 YYEEEE. The CDR3, as DNA: TGTGCCAGCAGCTTGGGACAGGGACTCTATGGCTACACCTTC. Encoded protein: CASSLGQGLYGYTF.

The chain links TRBV28 to TRBJ2-1, with 8 bases that match TRBD2. The germline CDR1 and CDR2 sequences are MDHEN and SYDVKM. V was clipped by 3 bases and J by 5 bases; unmatched bases: 6. This CDR3 region has 15 residues. The CDR3 is CASSFHGGAHNEQFF. The CDR3 DNA reads as TGTGCCAGCAGTTTTCACGGGGGGGCCCACAATGAGCAGTTCTTC.

Only a few counts were recorded for this clone. The chain employs TRBV6-1 and TRBJ1-5; possibly TRBD1 for D (6 bases). This CDR3 region has 15 residues. Between the trimmed V and J ends, which lost 2 bases and 4 bases, there was a span of 12 bases. Germline assignment: CDR1 MNHNS and CDR2 SASEGT. The CDR3 DNA is TGTGCCAGCAGTGAACGAGCAGGGGAAAATCAGCCCCAGCATTTT. This sequence encodes CASSERAGENQPQHF.

The chain employs TRBV18 and TRBJ2-7; D might be TRBD1 or TRBD2, each matching 5 bases. In germline, CDR1 is KGHSH, CDR2 LQKENI. V shed 2 bases and J shed 3 bases, with 5 bases lying between them. The CDR3 extends over 12 amino acids. In DNA form, the CDR3 reads TGTGCCAGCTCACCAGGGGGCTACGAGCAGTACTTC. Its translation is CASSPGGYEQYF.

The chain links TRBV11-2 to TRBJ2-7; no definite D call. Trimming shortened V by 2 bases and J by 6 bases, and 8 bases separated the two germline ends. The CDR3 runs 12 residues. CDR1 SGHAT and CDR2 FQNNGV come from the germline V gene. CDR3 in amino acids: CASSLSGGEQYF. In nucleotides, the CDR3 is TGTGCCAGCAGCTTATCAGGCGGCGAGCAGTACTTC.

The rearrangement joins TRBV27 to TRBJ1-6; 9 bases map to TRBD1. The CDR3 has 15 amino acids. The germline gives CDR1 MNHEY, CDR2 SMNVEV (reference sequence). J gave up 8 bases and V 3 bases, and 5 bases lay outside the gene matches. The CDR3 loop is CASSLYRGHDSPLHF. DNA of the CDR3: TGTGCCAGCAGTTTGTACAGGGGGCATGATTCACCCCTCCACTTT.